This TCR beta chain came from a study of Graves' ophthalmopathy and Graves' hyperthyroidism. Points from the study as a whole: Ophthalmopathy versus stable hyperthyroidism: 13-signature model gave less than 90% sensitivity, 81.08% specificity.

This clonotype was seen repeatedly, ten times or more. Antigen unknown. Transcripts of RNA were the source for amplifying TCR beta CDR3 regions. The first round was an RT-PCR with HTBI primers, and the second round was a multiplex PCR. TCRdb reprocessed the multiplex PCR reads via MiXCR and lists one record per CDR3 protein. Of around 660,000 distinct CDR3 sequences listed, 35% to 45% are singletons. The CDR3 is 14 residues long. CDR1 is SNHLY and CDR2 is FYNNEI in the germline V gene. V was trimmed by 0 bases and J by 4 bases, leaving 9 bases between them. The receptor was derived from an adult man with Graves' ophthalmopathy. V and J are TRBV2 and TRBJ1-2; D gene unclear. The sequenced sample consisted of peripheral blood. The CDR3 sequence: CASSEATGSYGYTF. CDR3 DNA: TGTGCCAGCAGTGAAGCTACGGGATCCTATGGCTACACCTTC.